Following are 28 T cell receptor beta chains from one sample sequenced in a study of T cells in localized non-small cell lung cancer (dated by TCRdb to the early 2020s). Library preparation used the immunoSEQ multiplex PCR assay. Sourced from immuneACCESS, this table was stored by TCRdb with only in-frame sequences that have V and J called. A share of the clones is absent; for the studies checked, an unresolved V gene accounts for under half, and the remainder has no known explanation. The table for this sample lists around 91,000 clones; roughly 89% of them were counted only once. The ten largest account for over 12% of the sample. The specimen comprised peripheral blood, sampled before any cancer treatment. Receptors were obtained from a man aged 40 to 69 with stage I squamous cell lung carcinoma.

This clone was observed a few times. This sequence joins TRBV7-9 and TRBJ1-2; possibly TRBD1 for D (5 bases). This CDR3 contains 13 residues. CDR1 is SEHNR, CDR2 FQNEAQ, per germline (reference sequence). Between the trimmed V and J ends, which lost 1 base and 8 bases, there was a span of 11 bases. CDR3 DNA sequence: TGTGCCAGCAGCTTAGGAGGGGCGGAAGGCTACACCTTC. Translated, it gives CASSLGGAEGYTF.

V gene TRBV18 combines with J gene TRBJ2-7; the D gene could be TRBD1 or TRBD2 (5 bases each). The CDR3 contains 15 residues. Deletions cut 1 base from V and 0 bases from J, with 10 bases between. CDR1 KGHSH and CDR2 LQKENI come from the germline V gene. CDR3 coding DNA: TGTGCCAGCTCACCACGGGACGGAGGCTCCTACGAGCAGTACTTC. Translating gives CASSPRDGGSYEQYF.

V is TRBV18 and J is TRBJ1-1; the D is unclear. There are 13 residues in the CDR3. The germline V gene encodes CDR1 KGHSH and CDR2 LQKENI. The V end lost 6 bases, the J end lost 1 base, and 9 bases lay between the germline ends. CDR3 loop: CASSQVENTEAFF. CDR3 nucleotide sequence: TGTGCCAGCTCGCAAGTGGAGAACACTGAAGCTTTCTTT.

The chain carries TRBV6-1 and TRBJ2-3; D is unclear. The CDR3 consists of 12 residues. Germline V gives CDR1 MNHNS, CDR2 SASEGT. V dropped 5 bases and J dropped 4 bases, with 7 bases sitting between them. For the CDR3, the DNA is TGTGCCAGCAGTACCGATGCAGATACGCAGTATTTT. It specifies CASSTDADTQYF.

The V gene is TRBV25-1, the J gene TRBJ2-1; unclear D gene. CDR3 size: 14 residues. With 8 bases removed from V and 3 bases from J, the gap between germline ends came to 14 bases. Germline CDR1 reads MGHDK; CDR2 reads SYGVNS. The CDR3 DNA follows: TGTGCCAGCTGCGAGACGGATTTCTACAATGAGCAGTTCTTC. Amino acid sequence: CASCETDFYNEQFF.

This chain links TRBV5-4 with TRBJ1-2, with D unclear. V lost 4 bases and J 2 bases, leaving 12 bases between the germline ends. Germline CDR1 reads SGHNT; CDR2 reads YYREEE (reference sequence). This CDR3 spans 14 amino acids. CDR3 nucleotide sequence: TGTGCCAGCAGCCAGGCACGGCAAAACTATGGCTACACCTTC. Residues: CASSQARQNYGYTF.

The chain joins TRBV5-6 to TRBJ2-3, with no clear D. The CDR3 sequence is 16 residues long. Deletions cut 4 bases from V and 0 bases from J, with 15 bases between. Germline V gene sequence: CDR1 SGHDT, CDR2 YYEEEE. DNA of the CDR3: TGTGCCAGCAGCCCCCTCGGACCGCGGAGCACAGATACGCAGTATTTT. It codes for CASSPLGPRSTDTQYF.

V and J are TRBV4-1 and TRBJ1-2, with D possibly being TRBD1 (6 bases). V was cut by 4 bases and J by 6 bases, with 30 bases left in between. Germline CDR1 is MGHRA and CDR2 is YSYEKL. The CDR3 sequence is 19 residues long. The CDR3 reads CASSPAYYRERRRGNGYTF. The CDR3 region has the DNA TGCGCCAGCAGCCCCGCTTATTACAGGGAGAGGAGGAGGGGGAATGGCTACACCTTC.

The CDR3 loop reads CASNSVRVPTDTQYF. As DNA, the CDR3 is TGTGCCAGCAACTCGGTCAGGGTTCCCACAGATACGCAGTATTTT. This rearrangement joins TRBV5-5 to TRBJ2-3; possibly TRBD1 for D (5 bases). There are 15 residues in the CDR3. The germline CDR1 and CDR2 sequences are SGHKS and YYEKEE (reference sequence). Trimming shortened V by 6 bases and J by 2 bases, and 16 bases separated the two germline ends.

The genes are TRBV30 and TRBJ1-5; D remains ambiguous. Trimming stripped 2 bases from V and 4 bases from J, with 9 bases between. Germline CDR1 GTSNPN, CDR2 SVGIG (reference sequence). The CDR3 extends over 13 amino acids. The CDR3 DNA reads TGTGCCTGGAGTACGGACGTTAATCAGCCCCAGCATTTT. It is translated as CAWSTDVNQPQHF.

This chain joins TRBV27 and TRBJ2-3, with 14 nucleotides matching TRBD2. V gave up 5 bases and J gave up 0 bases; unmatched junction bases: 7. This CDR3 is 18 amino acids long. Per germline, CDR1 MNHEY and CDR2 SMNVEV (reference sequence). DNA of the CDR3: TGTGCCAGCAGTCTAGGACTAGCGGGGGGTTATAGCACAGATACGCAGTATTTT. Its protein product is CASSLGLAGGYSTDTQYF.

The CDR3 is CASRGGTTYEQYF. Written as DNA, the CDR3 is TGCGCCAGCAGGGGGGGGACGACCTACGAGCAGTACTTC. This chain links TRBV10-2 with TRBJ2-7; 7 nucleotides match TRBD2. The V gene end was trimmed by 6 bases and the J gene end by 2 bases; junction bases not matched to a gene: 4. Germline V gene sequence: CDR1 WSHSY, CDR2 SAAADI. The CDR3 loop spans 13 amino acids.

The gene calls are TRBV6-1 and TRBJ1-6; D unclear. The ends were cut back, 0 bases at V and 8 bases at J, with 5 bases in the middle. CDR1 MNHNS and CDR2 SASEGT come from the germline V gene. CDR3 length: 13 residues. This CDR3 is CASSEAIDSPLHF. The CDR3 DNA reads TGTGCCAGCAGTGAAGCGATAGATTCACCCCTCCACTTT.

The V and J genes are TRBV28 and TRBJ2-3, with TRBD2 identical over 10 bases. Germline trimming cut 0 bases from V and 1 base from J; bases unmatched to any gene: 4. The V gene's germline CDR1 is MDHEN and CDR2 SYDVKM. The CDR3 has 17 residues. The CDR3 DNA reads TGTGCCAGCAGTTTATGGGCGCTAGCGGGGGGCACAGATACGCAGTATTTT. This encodes CASSLWALAGGTDTQYF.

The chain links TRBV6-1 to TRBJ2-4; TRBD1 agrees at 7 bases. Germline lookup yields CDR1 MNHNS and CDR2 SASEGT. CDR3 length: 16 amino acids. Losses at the gene ends were 2 bases for V and 1 base for J; bases not matched to a gene: 5. The CDR3 sequence: CASSESLTGAKNIQYF. The CDR3 DNA reads TGTGCCAGCAGTGAATCATTGACAGGGGCCAAAAACATTCAGTACTTC.

This sequence joins TRBV9 and TRBJ2-2; 7 bases align to TRBD1. This CDR3 region has 15 residues. J lost 3 bases, V lost 1 base, and 3 bases had no gene match. Germline-derived CDR1 and CDR2 are SGDLS and YYNGEE. CDR3 DNA sequence: TGTGCCAGCAGCGTACGGCAGGGGGACACCGGGGAGCTGTTTTTT. It encodes CASSVRQGDTGELFF.

V and J are TRBV19 and TRBJ2-2; 8 bases line up with TRBD2. The CDR3 is 16 amino acids. Germline lookup yields CDR1 LNHDA and CDR2 SQIVND (reference sequence). Trimming removed 5 bases from V and 6 bases from J; junction bases left unmatched: 11. As DNA, the CDR3 is TGTGCCAGTAGTCTACCGGGACTAGGGCTCCCCGGGGAGCTGTTTTTT. Translating it yields CASSLPGLGLPGELFF.

The chain links TRBV7-6 to TRBJ2-3, with TRBD2 identical over 11 bases. This CDR3 contains 15 residues. J gave up 3 bases and V 1 base, and 0 bases lay outside the gene matches. The V gene's germline CDR1 is SGHVS and CDR2 FNYEAQ. The CDR3 DNA reads TGTGCCAGCAGCTTAGTAGCGGGGGGGACAGATACGCAGTATTTT. The encoded protein is CASSLVAGGTDTQYF.

The V gene is TRBV28, the J gene TRBJ2-7, with 9 positions matching TRBD1. This CDR3 region has 13 residues. Trimming at V came to 8 bases and at J to 3 bases, leaving 5 bases not matched to a gene. Looked up from germline, CDR1 is MDHEN and CDR2 is SYDVKM. CDR3: CASATGGGYEQYF. CDR3 in DNA: TGTGCCAGCGCGACAGGGGGGGGCTACGAGCAGTACTTC.

The rearrangement uses TRBV6-5 and TRBJ2-1, with D hard to call. The germline gives CDR1 MNHEY, CDR2 SVGAGI. Deletions cut 8 bases from V and 6 bases from J, with 11 bases between. This CDR3 is 12 amino acids long. As DNA, the CDR3 is TGTGCCAGCTCAGGACGGAGCAATGAGCAGTTCTTC. It codes for CASSGRSNEQFF.

V is TRBV7-2 and J is TRBJ2-7, with D uncertain. V lost 1 base, J lost 2 bases, and 6 bases lay in between. The length of the CDR3 is 13 residues. Germline loops: CDR1 SGHTA, CDR2 FQGNSA. For the CDR3, the DNA is TGTGCCAGCAGCTTAGAATCACCCTACGAGCAGTACTTC. Its protein is CASSLESPYEQYF.

This chain connects TRBV2 to TRBJ2-5, with D possibly being TRBD1 (5 bases). V was cut by 4 bases and J by 4 bases, with 16 bases left in between. The germline V gene has CDR1 SNHLY and CDR2 FYNNEI. The CDR3 spans 15 residues. CDR3 bases: TGTGCCAGCAGTGTTTTGATTCCTAGGGGAGAGACCCAGTACTTC. This translates into CASSVLIPRGETQYF.

The chain has TRBV6-6 and TRBJ1-1; D possibly corresponds to TRBD1 (5 bases). V gave up 11 bases and J gave up 1 base, with 17 bases separating them. CDR3 length equals 14 residues. CDR1 is MNHNY and CDR2 is SVGAGI in the germline V gene (reference sequence). The chain's CDR3 is CAGEPGRPNTEAFF. CDR3 coding DNA: TGTGCCGGGGAACCGGGACGCCCGAACACTGAAGCTTTCTTT.

A single count supports this clone. The chain couples TRBV20-1 to TRBJ2-1; no clear D. The CDR3 covers 10 residues. V was shortened by 5 bases and J by 10 bases, with 9 bases between the two germline ends. Germline lookup yields CDR1 DFQATT and CDR2 SNEGSKA (reference sequence). The CDR3 coding sequence is TGCAGTGCTCTCTTTTGGGAGCAGTTCTTC. Its protein product is CSALFWEQFF.

The chain recombines TRBV19 with TRBJ2-5; maybe TRBD1 (7 bases). Trimming took off 2 bases at V and 4 bases at J, with 20 bases between the two ends. The length of the CDR3 is 17 residues. CDR1 LNHDA and CDR2 SQIVND come from the germline V gene (reference sequence). In DNA form, the CDR3 reads TGTGCCAGTAGTATAAGTAATTGGCACAGGGGAGGAGAGACCCAGTACTTC. It encodes CASSISNWHRGGETQYF.

CDR3 nucleotide sequence: TGCAGCGTCGAACCGAGACAGGGGGAGCAGTACTTC. Translating gives CSVEPRQGEQYF. The rearrangement uses TRBV29-1 and TRBJ2-7, with 8 bases lining up with TRBD1. The trim removed 6 bases at V and 7 bases at J, leaving 8 bases unmatched. The CDR3 length is 12 residues. Germline V gene data show CDR1 as SQVTM and CDR2 as ANQGSEA.

The chain couples TRBV6-1 to TRBJ1-2; D gene unclear. Germline CDR1 and CDR2: MNHNS and SASEGT. The CDR3 consists of 13 residues. Trimming pared 6 bases from V and 4 bases from J, leaving 12 bases between. As DNA, the CDR3 is TGTGCCAGCAGAGGCCCGGGCATCTATGGCTACACCTTC. This encodes CASRGPGIYGYTF.

Comment on this clone: A read error is likely, as this CDR3 ends without the conserved phenylalanine or tryptophan. This rearrangement joins TRBV6-5 to TRBJ1-2; no clear D gene. V lost 11 bases to trimming and J lost 5 bases, with 24 bases between them. The germline V gene has CDR1 MNHEY and CDR2 SVGAGI. This CDR3 has 15 amino acids. CDR3 coding DNA: TGTGCCTCCAAGGGTTTTGGCTCCGATAGATATGGCTACACCCTC. Encoded protein: CASKGFGSDRYGYTL.